One sample yielded the 16 T cell receptor beta chains listed below, sequenced in a study of T cell responses to AZD1222 COVID-19 vaccine. Clones were read by immunoSEQ multiplex PCR, and TCRdb kept only the in-frame ones, dropping some. The sample gives about 99,000 clones, about 89% of which show up once; approximately 9% is in the top ten. The sample here was peripheral blood, taken 28 days after the second AZD1222 dose. These receptors were obtained from an adult who received the AZD1222 COVID-19 vaccine.

This clone occurred a few times. The chain uses TRBV28 and TRBJ1-4; tentative D call: TRBD1 (6 bases). Germline V lookup: CDR1 MDHEN, CDR2 SYDVKM. The CDR3 has 14 amino acids. V lost 6 bases and J 8 bases, leaving 16 bases between the germline ends. CDR3 nucleotide sequence: TGTGCCAGCAGCCTACGTGGGGGGCTAGAAAAACTGTTTTTT. Protein: CASSLRGGLEKLFF.

The V gene is TRBV28, the J gene TRBJ1-6, with D unresolved. Germline loops: CDR1 MDHEN, CDR2 SYDVKM. V was cut by 4 bases and J by 6 bases, with 22 bases left in between. This CDR3 is 18 amino acids long. The CDR3 bases are TGTGCCAGCAGTTATAGGACCGAGGTTTACGGTCCTAATTCACCCCTCCACTTT. This sequence encodes CASSYRTEVYGPNSPLHF. Full variable domain (rest looked up from reference TRBV28 and TRBJ1-6): DVKVTQSSRYLVKRTGEKVFLECVQDMDHENMFWYRQDPGLGLRLIYFSYDVKMKEKGDIPEGYSVSREKKERFSLILESASTNQTSMYLCASSYRTEVYGPNSPLHFGNGTRLTVT.

The chain combines TRBV5-1 with TRBJ2-5; no definite D call. V gave up 1 base and J gave up 1 base, with 5 bases separating them. This CDR3 region has 13 residues. Germline V gives CDR1 SGHRS, CDR2 YFSETQ. For the CDR3, the DNA is TGCGCCAGCAGCTTGAAGATCCAAGAGACCCAGTACTTC. Translated: CASSLKIQETQYF.

The rearrangement links TRBV7-2 to TRBJ2-2; D ambiguous. The length of the CDR3 is 17 residues. The germline V gene has CDR1 SGHTA and CDR2 FQGNSA. V gave up 4 bases and J gave up 5 bases, with 20 bases separating them. For the CDR3, the DNA is TGTGCCAGCAGCTCAGACATGGCGCGAGCCACAACCGGGGAGCTGTTTTTT. It translates to CASSSDMARATTGELFF.

This sequence joins TRBV9 and TRBJ2-5, with D perhaps assigned TRBD1 or TRBD2 (5 bases each). The CDR3 covers 15 residues. The ends were cut back, 3 bases at V and 2 bases at J, with 14 bases in the middle. The germline V gene encodes CDR1 SGDLS and CDR2 YYNGEE. The CDR3 loop reads CASSEGPIPQETQYF. The CDR3 DNA follows: TGTGCCAGCAGCGAGGGACCGATCCCACAAGAGACCCAGTACTTC.

The chain recombines TRBV5-4 with TRBJ2-7, with D perhaps matching TRBD1 (5 bases). Germline CDR1 SGHNT, CDR2 YYREEE (reference sequence). V was pared by 0 bases and J by 7 bases, with 14 bases between. The CDR3 loop spans 14 amino acids. The CDR3 region is CASSLEQAMEEQYF. The CDR3 nucleotides read TGTGCCAGCAGCTTGGAACAGGCGATGGAAGAGCAGTACTTC.

The V call is TRBV27, the J call TRBJ1-6; D remains unclear. This CDR3 comprises 15 residues. V lost 7 bases and J 9 bases, leaving 19 bases between the germline ends. Germline CDR1 is MNHEY and CDR2 is SMNVEV (reference sequence). CDR3 in DNA: TGTGCCAGCAAAAGTTCCTTACAAGGTAGTTCACCCCTCCACTTT. Its translation: CASKSSLQGSSPLHF.

The chain uses TRBV24-1 and TRBJ2-7, with TRBD1 matching 11 bases. J was trimmed by 7 bases and V by 4 bases; bases with no gene match: 8. From germline, CDR1 is KGHDR and CDR2 SFDVKD. This CDR3 spans 15 amino acids. The CDR3 region is CATSDPGQGASEQYF. The DNA of the CDR3 is TGTGCCACCAGTGACCCTGGACAGGGGGCTAGTGAGCAGTACTTC.

The chain employs TRBV5-1 and TRBJ1-2; D is possibly TRBD1 (6 bases). Germline loops: CDR1 SGHRS, CDR2 YFSETQ. The CDR3 is 11 residues long. Trimming cost V 4 bases and J 7 bases, with 8 bases left between them. DNA of the CDR3: TGCGCCAGCAGCCGAGGGGGTGGCTACACCTTC. It specifies CASSRGGGYTF.

This clone was recorded once. The chain has TRBV29-1 and TRBJ2-3, with TRBD1 matching over 7 bases. The germline V gene has CDR1 SQVTM and CDR2 ANQGSEA. The CDR3 has 15 residues. V trimming: 2 bases; J trimming: 4 bases; junction bases outside the gene matches: 9. The CDR3 sequence is CSVEPRGGRPDTQYF. The CDR3 DNA is TGCAGCGTTGAACCGCGAGGGGGCAGGCCAGATACGCAGTATTTT.

The V gene is TRBV14, the J gene TRBJ1-1; D is perhaps TRBD1 (6 bases). The CDR3 length is 14 residues. The V and J ends lost 5 bases and 4 bases respectively, with 14 bases between them. CDR1 is SGHDN and CDR2 is FVKESK in the germline V gene. The CDR3 sequence is CASSGGTWGTEAFF. As DNA, the CDR3 is TGTGCCAGCAGCGGGGGGACATGGGGCACTGAAGCTTTCTTT.

This clone was recorded once. The V call is TRBV7-3, the J call TRBJ1-5, with TRBD1 as a possible D gene (6 bases). V was clipped by 1 base and J by 0 bases, with 16 bases between them. Germline CDR1 and CDR2: SGHTA and FQGTGA. The CDR3 is made up of 18 amino acids. The CDR3 region is CASSLKAQGTLSNQPQHF. CDR3 coding DNA: TGTGCCAGCAGCTTAAAAGCTCAGGGGACCCTTAGCAATCAGCCCCAGCATTTT.

The V and J genes are TRBV19 and TRBJ1-2, with D tentatively TRBD1 (5 bases). This CDR3 is built from 13 residues. Germline V lookup: CDR1 LNHDA, CDR2 SQIVND (reference sequence). Trimming pared 2 bases from V and 6 bases from J, leaving 10 bases between. In nucleotides, the CDR3 is TGTGCCAGTAGTATAACCGGGGGACATGGCTACACCTTC. Translating it yields CASSITGGHGYTF.

This chain joins TRBV28 and TRBJ2-7, with D possibly called TRBD1 or TRBD2 (6 bases each). Trimming pared 2 bases from V and 2 bases from J, leaving 10 bases between. CDR3 length equals 14 residues. Germline values: CDR1 MDHEN, CDR2 SYDVKM. The CDR3 reads CASSLRGLTYEQYF. CDR3 in DNA: TGTGCCAGCAGTTTACGGGGGCTAACCTACGAGCAGTACTTC.

This clone was seen once. The chain links TRBV10-3 to TRBJ1-4; possibly TRBD1 for D (6 bases). Germline V CDR1 and CDR2: ENHRY, SYGVKD. Trimming shortened V by 6 bases and J by 4 bases, and 15 bases separated the two germline ends. The CDR3 contains 15 residues. As DNA, the CDR3 is TGTGCCATCAGGGGACACGGGGTCGGTAATGAAAAACTGTTTTTT. Residues: CAIRGHGVGNEKLFF.

The genes are TRBV5-1 and TRBJ1-1; 8 nucleotides agree with TRBD1. Germline assignment: CDR1 SGHRS and CDR2 YFSETQ. The V gene end was trimmed by 4 bases and the J gene end by 3 bases; junction bases not matched to a gene: 5. The CDR3 consists of 14 residues. The CDR3 protein is CASSLTGADTEAFF. The CDR3 DNA sequence: TGCGCCAGCAGCCTGACAGGGGCGGACACTGAAGCTTTCTTT. The variable domain in full, completed from reference TRBV5-1 and TRBJ1-1, reads KAGVTQTPRYLIKTRGQQVTLSCSPISGHRSVSWYQQTPGQGLQFLFEYFSETQRNKGNFPGRFSGRQFSNSRSEMNVSTLELGDSALYLCASSLTGADTEAFFGQGTRLTVV.